A single sample gave rise to the 31 T cell receptor beta chains below, sequenced in a study of CD8 T cells in Susac syndrome. Random-hexamer reverse transcription was applied to roughly 0.5 to 1 ug RNA. TCRdb passed the immunoSEQ multiplex PCR reads through MiXCR, listing each CDR3 protein once. The profile shows some 90,000 distinct CDR3 sequences, roughly 91% of them singletons. Specimen: CD8+ T cells from PBMCs. All receptors derive from a human donor in good health.

This chain joins TRBV3-1 and TRBJ1-2; D remains ambiguous. The ends were cut back, 0 bases at V and 1 base at J, with 15 bases in the middle. This CDR3 region has 17 residues. Germline CDR1 is LGHDT and CDR2 is YNNKEL (reference sequence). The DNA for the CDR3 is TGTGCCAGCAGCCAAGAGCAATTGGGCGGGCGTAACTATGGCTACACCTTC. Translating gives CASSQEQLGGRNYGYTF.

The chain uses TRBV7-9 and TRBJ1-2; D is unclear. Germline-derived CDR1 and CDR2 are SEHNR and FQNEAQ (reference sequence). The CDR3 contains 11 residues. Trimming left V 2 bases short and J 7 bases short, with 5 bases between. DNA of the CDR3: TGTGCCAGCAGCTTAAGCGCTGGCTACACCTTC. This codes for CASSLSAGYTF.

The chain has TRBV5-6 and TRBJ1-5; D is uncertain. Per germline, CDR1 SGHDT and CDR2 YYEEEE. V lost 2 bases to trimming and J lost 5 bases, with 20 bases between them. CDR3 length: 17 residues. CDR3 coding DNA: TGTGCCAGCAGCTTCAGATTCAGAAATGGGTACCATCAGCCCCAGCATTTT. Its translation: CASSFRFRNGYHQPQHF.

V usage is TRBV20-1 and J usage is TRBJ2-3, with D possibly being TRBD1 (5 bases). There are 12 residues in the CDR3. CDR1 is DFQATT, CDR2 SNEGSKA, per germline (reference sequence). CDR3 DNA sequence: TGCAGGAAAATCCCGCAGGGAGATACGCAGTATTTT. It translates to CRKIPQGDTQYF.

The chain combines TRBV20-1 with TRBJ2-7; 10 nucleotides match TRBD2. The germline CDR1 and CDR2 sequences are DFQATT and SNEGSKA (reference sequence). CDR3 size: 15 residues. The V gene end was trimmed by 2 bases and the J gene end by 2 bases; junction bases not matched to a gene: 6. CDR3 amino acids: CSARPIAGGAYEQYF. The CDR3 bases are TGCAGTGCTAGACCTATAGCGGGGGGCGCCTACGAGCAGTACTTC.

This sequence joins TRBV2 and TRBJ2-7, with 9 positions matching TRBD1. The V and J ends lost 0 bases and 3 bases, in that order; junction bases with no gene match: 9. The CDR3 extends over 17 amino acids. Germline V lookup: CDR1 SNHLY, CDR2 FYNNEI. CDR3 sequence: CASSEALHWTGVYEQYF. In nucleotides, the CDR3 is TGTGCCAGCAGTGAAGCGCTTCATTGGACAGGGGTCTACGAGCAGTACTTC.

The V gene is TRBV10-3, the J gene TRBJ2-3; D not resolved. The germline gives CDR1 ENHRY, CDR2 SYGVKD. The CDR3 spans 13 residues. V dropped 8 bases and J dropped 4 bases, with 13 bases sitting between them. In nucleotides, the CDR3 is TGTGCCATCTCCGAGGTCCCGGCAGATACGCAGTATTTT. Translated: CAISEVPADTQYF.

The chain combines TRBV2 with TRBJ1-2; 7 positions agree with TRBD1. Germline assignment: CDR1 SNHLY and CDR2 FYNNEI. The CDR3 runs 13 residues. Losses at the gene ends were 8 bases for V and 4 bases for J; bases not matched to a gene: 7. The CDR3 DNA follows: TGTGCCAGCCAATCGGACAGGACCTATGGCTACACCTTC. The encoded protein is CASQSDRTYGYTF. The full variable domain, rest sourced from reference TRBV2 and TRBJ1-2, is EPEVTQTPSHQVTQMGQEVILRCVPISNHLYFYWYRQILGQKVEFLVSFYNNEISEKSEIFDDQFSVERPDGSNFTLKIRSTKLEDSAMYFCASQSDRTYGYTFGSGTRLTVV.

The chain is built from TRBV29-1 and TRBJ2-1; D not certain. Germline lookup yields CDR1 SQVTM and CDR2 ANQGSEA. The CDR3 runs to 11 residues. Trimming took off 4 bases at V and 7 bases at J, with 8 bases between the two ends. In nucleotides, the CDR3 is TGCAGCGTTGTGGTAGTGAATGAGCAGTTCTTC. Amino acids: CSVVVVNEQFF.

This chain connects TRBV15 to TRBJ2-7, with 7 bases aligning to TRBD1. The CDR3 runs to 13 residues. Germline V gives CDR1 LNHNV, CDR2 YYDKDF (reference sequence). V shed 4 bases, J shed 2 bases, and the junction held 2 bases outside the gene matches. CDR3 nucleotides: TGTGCCACCAGCAAGGGGACAGCCTACGAGCAGTACTTC. Translation: CATSKGTAYEQYF.

V gene TRBV12-3 or TRBV12-4 combines with J gene TRBJ1-1; perhaps TRBD1 as D (5 bases). This CDR3 spans 12 amino acids. Trimming stripped 3 bases from V and 7 bases from J, with 9 bases between. The CDR3 nucleotides read TGTGCCAGCAGTTTCGGGACCCTTGAAGCTTTCTTT. This codes for CASSFGTLEAFF.

CDR3 DNA: TGTGCCAGCAGCCTCGGACGGGGGCAGTACTTC. This codes for CASSLGRGQYF. V is TRBV14 and J is TRBJ2-7, with D maybe TRBD2 (5 bases). Per germline, CDR1 SGHDN and CDR2 FVKESK. V shed 4 bases and J shed 9 bases, with 10 bases lying between them. This CDR3 has 11 amino acids.

The chain links TRBV20-1 to TRBJ2-7; 10 nucleotides align to TRBD1. The V gene's germline CDR1 is DFQATT and CDR2 SNEGSKA (reference sequence). The CDR3 covers 15 residues. The J segment lost 6 bases and the V segment lost 0 bases, leaving 8 bases of the junction unmatched. CDR3 residues: CSARDGTGDFGEQYF. The CDR3 region has the DNA TGCAGTGCTAGAGATGGGACAGGGGATTTCGGCGAGCAGTACTTC.

The chain couples TRBV28 to TRBJ2-7; D uncertain. Trimming cost V 3 bases and J 3 bases, with 9 bases left between them. This CDR3 is built from 13 residues. Germline lookup yields CDR1 MDHEN and CDR2 SYDVKM. Written as DNA, the CDR3 is TGTGCCAGCAGTTTCCTTCTGAGCTACGAGCAGTACTTC. This encodes CASSFLLSYEQYF. The entire variable domain, with the rest obtained from reference TRBV28 and TRBJ2-7, is as follows: DVKVTQSSRYLVKRTGEKVFLECVQDMDHENMFWYRQDPGLGLRLIYFSYDVKMKEKGDIPEGYSVSREKKERFSLILESASTNQTSMYLCASSFLLSYEQYFGPGTRLTVT.

The rearrangement uses TRBV13 and TRBJ2-7; tentatively, D is TRBD1 (5 bases). Trimming took 4 bases from V and 2 from J, leaving 15 bases between them. The CDR3 length is 15 residues. Germline CDR1 is PRHDT and CDR2 is FYEKMQ (reference sequence). DNA of the CDR3: TGTGCCAGCAGCTCTATGCAGGCAGGGACCTACGAGCAGTACTTC. Amino acid sequence: CASSSMQAGTYEQYF.

Here the CDR3 reads CASSSWDGTSWTQYF. The CDR3 nucleotides read TGTGCCAGCAGTTCCTGGGACGGAACCTCATGGACCCAGTACTTC. This chain joins TRBV6-2 or TRBV6-3 and TRBJ2-5; either TRBD1 or TRBD2 may supply D (5 bases each). CDR1 MNHEY and CDR2 SVGEGT come from the germline V gene. This CDR3 is built from 15 residues. Trimming cost V 4 bases and J 7 bases, with 19 bases left between them.

This chain links TRBV7-8 with TRBJ2-1; D remains ambiguous. The CDR3 loop spans 12 amino acids. The germline gives CDR1 SGHVS, CDR2 FQNEAQ. V was pared by 8 bases and J by 8 bases, with 13 bases between. The CDR3 protein is CASEDRHDEQFF. CDR3 nucleotide sequence: TGTGCCAGCGAGGACCGCCACGATGAGCAGTTCTTC.

This clonotype was observed a handful of times. The J gene is TRBJ1-3, the V gene TRBV7-9, with TRBD1 matching over 7 bases. Germline CDR1 reads SEHNR; CDR2 reads FQNEAQ (reference sequence). CDR3 length equals 15 residues. V was clipped by 6 bases and J by 2 bases; unmatched bases: 7. The CDR3 loop is CASSPGGTAGNTIYF. The CDR3 DNA reads as TGTGCCAGCAGTCCAGGGGGGACGGCTGGAAACACCATATATTTT. The variable domain in full, with the rest retrieved from reference TRBV7-9 and TRBJ1-3, is DTGVSQNPRHKITKRGQNVTFRCDPISEHNRLYWYRQTLGQGPEFLTYFQNEAQLEKSRLLSDRFSAERPKGSFSTLEIQRTEQGDSAMYLCASSPGGTAGNTIYFGEGSWLTVV.

The J gene is TRBJ2-7, the V gene TRBV7-2; 7 bases are a match to TRBD2. The CDR3 has 17 amino acids. V shed 4 bases, J shed 7 bases, and the junction held 19 bases outside the gene matches. Germline lookup yields CDR1 SGHTA and CDR2 FQGNSA. CDR3 nucleotide sequence: TGTGCCAGCAGCTACGGGTGGAGGGTGGTCGGGCGGGGGGAGCAGTACTTC. Its protein is CASSYGWRVVGRGEQYF.

The J gene is TRBJ2-3, the V gene TRBV7-6; TRBD2 aligns across 7 bases. The V and J ends lost 4 bases and 6 bases, in that order; junction bases with no gene match: 7. The CDR3 is 14 amino acids. The germline CDR1 and CDR2 sequences are SGHVS and FNYEAQ. CDR3 amino acids: CASSSATSADTQYF. CDR3 sequence (DNA): TGTGCCAGCAGCTCTGCCACTAGCGCTGATACGCAGTATTTT.

The chain carries TRBV7-8 and TRBJ1-2; D possibly corresponds to TRBD1 (5 bases). The germline V gene has CDR1 SGHVS and CDR2 FQNEAQ. V lost 0 bases, J lost 4 bases, and 18 bases lay in between. The CDR3 contains 17 residues. The CDR3 region has the DNA TGTGCCAGCAGCTTAGCACAGGCAGTAGAGGTCCGCTATGGCTACACCTTC. Residues: CASSLAQAVEVRYGYTF.

This chain uses TRBV27 with TRBJ1-5; D uncertain. Germline values: CDR1 MNHEY, CDR2 SMNVEV (reference sequence). Trimming cost V 2 bases and J 6 bases, with 5 bases left between them. The CDR3 runs to 12 residues. Written as DNA, the CDR3 is TGTGCCAGCAGTTTAATGGGTCAGCCCCAGCATTTT. It encodes CASSLMGQPQHF.

The chain uses TRBV30 and TRBJ2-1; 7 nucleotides agree with TRBD2. The CDR3 is 14 residues long. Germline assignment: CDR1 GTSNPN and CDR2 SVGIG (reference sequence). With 4 bases clipped from V and 4 bases from J, the junction kept 7 bases outside the gene matches. CDR3 region: CAWTPGLPYNEQFF. Here the CDR3 DNA reads TGTGCCTGGACCCCGGGACTACCTTACAATGAGCAGTTCTTC. Full variable domain (remainder filled in from reference TRBV30 and TRBJ2-1): SQTIHQWPATLVQPVGSPLSLECTVEGTSNPNLYWYRQAAGRGLQLLFYSVGIGQISSEVPQNLSASRPQDRQFILSSKKLLLSDSGFYLCAWTPGLPYNEQFFGPGTRLTVL.

The rearrangement joins TRBV2 to TRBJ1-5; D is unclear. The CDR3 consists of 14 residues. Trimming pared 4 bases from V and 0 bases from J, leaving 7 bases between. Per germline, CDR1 SNHLY and CDR2 FYNNEI. The CDR3 reads CASSVSTSNQPQHF. DNA of the CDR3: TGTGCCAGCAGTGTGAGCACTAGCAATCAGCCCCAGCATTTT.

The chain employs TRBV5-6 and TRBJ1-1; 7 bases agree with TRBD1. Germline V gives CDR1 SGHDT, CDR2 YYEEEE. The V segment lost 0 bases and the J segment 0 bases; nucleotides outside the gene matches: 5. The CDR3 runs 16 residues. CDR3 residues: CASSLVRGRVNTEAFF. For the CDR3, the DNA is TGTGCCAGCAGCTTGGTAAGGGGGCGTGTGAACACTGAAGCTTTCTTT.

The rearrangement links TRBV5-6 to TRBJ2-1, with TRBD2 matching 14 bases. V was pared by 2 bases and J by 0 bases, with 4 bases of the junction left unmatched. Germline V gene data show CDR1 as SGHDT and CDR2 as YYEEEE. This CDR3 is 18 amino acids long. The CDR3 nucleotides are TGTGCCAGCAGCTTCGGACTAGCGGGGGGAAGCTCCTACAATGAGCAGTTCTTC. Protein product: CASSFGLAGGSSYNEQFF.

This chain links TRBV9 with TRBJ2-3; 11 bases are a match to TRBD2. V was clipped by 0 bases and J by 3 bases; unmatched bases: 3. CDR1 is SGDLS, CDR2 YYNGEE, per germline. There are 16 residues in the CDR3. The CDR3 region has the DNA TGTGCCAGCAGCGTAGAGGTAGCGGGGGGGACAGATACGCAGTATTTT. Translating it yields CASSVEVAGGTDTQYF.

The table lists this clonotype with a count of one. The chain couples TRBV14 to TRBJ2-1; tentative D call: TRBD1 (6 bases). With 2 bases removed from V and 9 bases from J, the gap between germline ends came to 11 bases. CDR1 SGHDN and CDR2 FVKESK come from the germline V gene. The CDR3 has 13 residues. The CDR3 here is CASSQNRVGEQFF. The CDR3 DNA follows: TGTGCCAGCAGCCAAAACAGGGTCGGTGAGCAGTTCTTC.

This chain joins TRBV27 and TRBJ1-6, with a tentative D call TRBD1 (5 bases). Trimming pared 3 bases from V and 9 bases from J, leaving 9 bases between. CDR3 length: 13 amino acids. Germline assignment: CDR1 MNHEY and CDR2 SMNVEV (reference sequence). The CDR3 DNA follows: TGTGCCAGCAGTTTGCACGGGACTTCACCCCTCCACTTT. Translation gives CASSLHGTSPLHF.

V is TRBV11-2 and J is TRBJ2-2, with a possible D match to TRBD1 (6 bases). V was clipped by 3 bases and J by 7 bases, with 15 bases between them. The CDR3 contains 15 residues. Germline V CDR1 and CDR2: SGHAT, FQNNGV. CDR3 sequence (DNA): TGTGCCAGCAGCTTCAGTCCAGGGGTGGGCGGGGAGCTGTTTTTT. As protein: CASSFSPGVGGELFF.

The V and J genes are TRBV7-9 and TRBJ1-5, with TRBD1 as a possible D gene (5 bases). There are 16 residues in the CDR3. V was clipped by 0 bases and J by 0 bases, with 9 bases between them. CDR1 and CDR2 (germline): SEHNR, FQNEAQ (reference sequence). The CDR3: CASSLAQQDSNQPQHF. CDR3 nucleotide sequence: TGTGCCAGCAGCTTAGCGCAACAGGATAGCAATCAGCCCCAGCATTTT.